This T cell receptor (beta chain) originates from a study of T cells in Graves' hyperthyroidism and ophthalmopathy. Broader study findings: Blood also held most thyroid clonotypes expanded beyond 0.001. Ophthalmopathy was told apart from stable hyperthyroidism by a 13 V-J model. The model predicted ophthalmopathy a median approximately six months before onset.

Amplification of TCR beta CDR3 regions was performed using RNA transcripts as template. With the HTBI primer set, the TCR CDR3 went through a first round of RT-PCR. TCRdb redid the calling of the multiplex PCR reads with MiXCR, one entry per CDR3 protein. The sample contains under 700,000 distinct CDR3 sequences, roughly 46% of which appear only once. Exclusion of a patient resulted from uncontrolled infection, other autoimmune disease, pregnancy or lactation. With 5 bases clipped from V and 3 bases from J, the junction kept 4 bases outside the gene matches. Germline values: CDR1 SGHTA, CDR2 FQGNSA. This CDR3 region has 14 residues. In its sample, this clonotype was seen many times. The antigen remains unidentified.

The chain combines TRBV7-2 with TRBJ2-7, with 10 bases identical to TRBD2. This TCR was recovered from a woman between 18 and 29 years old with Graves' hyperthyroidism. The material sequenced was peripheral blood or thyroid tissue (not recorded which). The DNA for the CDR3 is TGTGCCAGCAGCCAAGCGGGAGGGGACTACGAGCAGTACTTC. Encoded protein: CASSQAGGDYEQYF.